This TCR beta chain was sequenced for a study of early T cells in non-severe SARS-CoV-2 infection. Per the germline V gene, CDR1 is LNHDA and CDR2 is SQIVND (reference sequence). V lost 1 base and J lost 5, with 12 bases in between. This CDR3 has 15 residues. MiXCR, applied by TCRdb to the 5' RACE reads, yields one record per CDR3 protein. The table includes fewer than 55,000 distinct CDR3 sequences, approximately 11% detected once. This clonotype was recorded at least ten times. The clonotype was recovered from an adult who was a healthcare worker with PCR-confirmed SARS-CoV-2 infection or an uninfected control (not recorded which). The chain recombines TRBV19 with TRBJ1-5, with a possible D match to TRBD1 (5 bases). Sequenced input: whole blood. The CDR3 is CASSIGQPGHQPQHF. The CDR3 nucleotides read TGTGCCAGTAGTATAGGACAGCCAGGTCATCAGCCCCAGCATTTT.